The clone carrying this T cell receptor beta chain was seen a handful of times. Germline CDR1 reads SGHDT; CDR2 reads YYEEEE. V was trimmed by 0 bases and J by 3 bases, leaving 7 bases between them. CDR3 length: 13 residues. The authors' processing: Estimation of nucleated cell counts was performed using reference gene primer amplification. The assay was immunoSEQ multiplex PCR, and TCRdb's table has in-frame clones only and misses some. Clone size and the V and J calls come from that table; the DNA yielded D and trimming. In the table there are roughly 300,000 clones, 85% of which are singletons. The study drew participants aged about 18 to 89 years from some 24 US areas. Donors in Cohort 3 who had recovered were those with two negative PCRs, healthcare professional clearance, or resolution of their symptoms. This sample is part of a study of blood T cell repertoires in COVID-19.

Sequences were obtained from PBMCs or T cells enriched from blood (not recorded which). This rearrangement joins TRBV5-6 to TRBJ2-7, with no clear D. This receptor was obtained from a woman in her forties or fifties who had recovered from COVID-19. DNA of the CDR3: TGTGCCAGCAGCTTGGGTGTCCTCTACGAGCAGTACTTC. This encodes CASSLGVLYEQYF.